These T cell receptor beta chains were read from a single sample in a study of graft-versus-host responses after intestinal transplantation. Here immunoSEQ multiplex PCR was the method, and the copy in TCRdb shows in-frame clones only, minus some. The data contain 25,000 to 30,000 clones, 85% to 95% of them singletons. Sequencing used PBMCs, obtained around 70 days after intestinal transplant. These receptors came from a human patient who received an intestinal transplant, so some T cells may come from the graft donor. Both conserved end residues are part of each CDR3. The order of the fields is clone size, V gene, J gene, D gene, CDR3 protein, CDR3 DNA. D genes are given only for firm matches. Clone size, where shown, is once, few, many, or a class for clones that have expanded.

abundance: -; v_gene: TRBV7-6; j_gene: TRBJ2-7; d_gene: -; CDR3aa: CASSFAGTPSYEQYF; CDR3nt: TGTGCCAGCAGCTTTGCGGGCACTCCTTCCTACGAGCAGTACTTC
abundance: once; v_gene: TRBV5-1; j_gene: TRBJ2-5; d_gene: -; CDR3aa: CASSLMSPAETQYF; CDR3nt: TGCGCCAGCAGCTTGATGTCACCGGCAGAGACCCAGTACTTC
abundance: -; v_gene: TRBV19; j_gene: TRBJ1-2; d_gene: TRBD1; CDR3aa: CASSKRQGANYGYTF; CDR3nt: TGTGCCAGTAGTAAGCGACAGGGGGCTAACTATGGCTACACCTTC
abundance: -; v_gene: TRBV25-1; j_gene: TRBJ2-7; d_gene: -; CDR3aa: CASSPQGDEQYF; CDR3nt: TGTGCCAGCAGCCCACAGGGAGACGAGCAGTACTTC
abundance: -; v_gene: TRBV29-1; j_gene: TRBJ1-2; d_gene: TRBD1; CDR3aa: CSVPGTGVGYTF; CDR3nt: TGCAGCGTCCCGGGGACAGGGGTTGGCTACACCTTC
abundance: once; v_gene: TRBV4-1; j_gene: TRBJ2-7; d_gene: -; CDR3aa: CASSQSSSGSYEQYF; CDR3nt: TGCGCCAGCAGCCAATCCTCGAGCGGTTCCTACGAGCAGTACTTC
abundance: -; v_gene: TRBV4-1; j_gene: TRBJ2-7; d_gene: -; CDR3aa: CASSQGPYPGTSAYEQYF; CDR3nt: TGCGCCAGCAGCCAAGGCCCATACCCCGGGACCTCAGCCTACGAGCAGTACTTC
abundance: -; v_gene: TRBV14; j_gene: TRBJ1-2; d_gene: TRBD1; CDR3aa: CASSQDPGQFYGYTF; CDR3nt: TGTGCCAGCAGCCAAGATCCGGGACAGTTCTATGGCTACACCTTC
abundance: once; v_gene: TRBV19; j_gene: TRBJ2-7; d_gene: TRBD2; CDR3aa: CASSTLTSGGSYEQYF; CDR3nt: TGTGCCAGTAGTACCCTCACTAGCGGGGGGTCCTACGAGCAGTACTTC
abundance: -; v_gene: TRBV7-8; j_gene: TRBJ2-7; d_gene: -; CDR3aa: CASSLDHLALASSSYEQYF; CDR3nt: TGTGCCAGCAGCTTAGACCACCTTGCCCTAGCATCTAGCTCCTACGAGCAGTACTTC